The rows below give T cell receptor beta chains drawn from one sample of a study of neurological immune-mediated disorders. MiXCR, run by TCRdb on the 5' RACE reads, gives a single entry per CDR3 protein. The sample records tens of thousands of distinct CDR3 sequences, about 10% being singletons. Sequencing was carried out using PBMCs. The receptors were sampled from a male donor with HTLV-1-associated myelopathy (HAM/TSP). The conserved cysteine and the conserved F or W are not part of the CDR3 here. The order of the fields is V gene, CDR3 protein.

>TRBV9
ASSPQTVNTEAF
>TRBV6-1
ASTGDYGYT
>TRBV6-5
ASSRGGLTEAF
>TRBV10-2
ASSESVNTEAF
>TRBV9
ASSVGTGGWETQY
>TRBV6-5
ASSYPRGQGARNEQF
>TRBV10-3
AISELAGSTDTQY
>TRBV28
ASSAQGGSSYEQY
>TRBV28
ASSRGRGQGGNTQY
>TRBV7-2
ASSSDRGGTQY
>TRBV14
ASSLERGPDTQY
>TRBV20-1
SATGTDYEQY
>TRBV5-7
ASSSSALQVIGANVLT
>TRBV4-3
ASSRDHSYEQY
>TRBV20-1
SARGGGVSPLH
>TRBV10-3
AISYTEGEQY